Presented here are 28 T cell receptor beta chains from one specimen sequenced in a study of CD8 T cells in ankylosing spondylitis. TCRdb re-called the 5' RACE reads with MiXCR, one entry per CDR3 protein. The sample carries approximately 260,000 distinct CDR3 sequences, 7.5% to 9% recorded once. The specimen was blood, either unsorted or a sorted T cell fraction (not recorded which). The receptors were sampled from a male donor with ankylosing spondylitis or in good health (not recorded which).

This chain uses TRBV5-6 with TRBJ2-2, with TRBD1 matching over 7 bases. V lost 6 bases and J lost 2; bases outside the gene matches: 7. The CDR3 length is 15 residues. Germline values: CDR1 SGHDT, CDR2 YYEEEE. As DNA, the CDR3 is TGTGCCAGCACCCGACAGGGACCTAACACCGGGGAGCTGTTTTTT. Translated: CASTRQGPNTGELFF.

In its sample, this clonotype was seen once. A read error may account for a junction end that differs from germline. The chain combines TRBV12-3 or TRBV12-4 with TRBJ1-2; maybe TRBD1 (5 bases). The CDR3 runs to 14 residues. The CDR3 spells CASSPSGRGYGSTF. In DNA, the CDR3 is TGTGCCAGCAGCCCCTCTGGACGGGGCTATGGCTCCACCTTC.

V gene TRBV7-4 combines with J gene TRBJ2-4; a weak D match, TRBD1 (6 bases). The CDR3 is 17 residues long. V was clipped by 10 bases and J by 1 base, with 23 bases between them. Germline V gene sequence: CDR1 SGHVT, CDR2 SQSDAQ. CDR3 protein: CATSQGGVWTAKNIQYF. DNA of the CDR3: TGTGCCACCTCCCAAGGGGGTGTTTGGACGGCCAAAAACATTCAGTACTTC.

Comments on this clonotype: This may stem from a read error, because a much larger clone lies one nucleotide away. Here the CDR3 reads CAISEPGRSTTIYF. CDR3 DNA sequence: TGTGCCATCAGTGAACCGGGACGCTCGACCACCATATATTTT. This chain links TRBV10-3 with TRBJ1-3, with a possible D match to TRBD1 (5 bases). CDR1 is ENHRY and CDR2 is SYGVKD in the germline V gene. Trimming removed 3 bases at V and 9 bases at J, with 15 bases between. CDR3 size: 14 residues.

This clonotype has ten or more counts. J is TRBJ1-1 and V is TRBV5-6; no clear D gene. In germline, CDR1 is SGHDT, CDR2 YYEEEE. The length of the CDR3 is 18 residues. Trimming left V 2 bases short and J 0 bases short, with 20 bases between. The CDR3 reads CASSLLEGAPTMNTEAFF. DNA for the CDR3: TGTGCCAGCAGCTTATTGGAGGGAGCGCCAACCATGAACACTGAAGCTTTCTTT.

This clonotype was observed many times. This chain links TRBV5-1 with TRBJ2-1, with D tentatively TRBD2 (5 bases). Germline loops: CDR1 SGHRS, CDR2 YFSETQ. The CDR3 is 14 residues long. V lost 6 bases to trimming and J lost 7 bases, with 17 bases between them. CDR3 protein: CASTTNGGGNEQFF. Here the CDR3 DNA reads TGCGCCAGCACCACCAACGGAGGCGGTAATGAGCAGTTCTTC.

The table lists this clonotype with many counts. The J gene is TRBJ1-2, the V gene TRBV28, with D possibly TRBD1 on 6 matching bases. Germline values: CDR1 MDHEN, CDR2 SYDVKM. The V end lost 5 bases, the J end lost 6 bases, and 19 bases lay between the germline ends. The CDR3 contains 15 residues. CDR3 nucleotides: TGTGCCAGCAGTCCTAGAACTACAGGGTTTCATGGCTACACCTTC. The encoded protein is CASSPRTTGFHGYTF.

This clonotype was counted at least ten times. The chain's CDR3 is CSASPGSVGQQPQHF. CDR3 sequence (DNA): TGCAGTGCCTCGCCGGGCTCCGTAGGGCAACAGCCCCAGCATTTT. The chain is built from TRBV20-1 and TRBJ1-5; D not certain. V dropped 6 bases and J dropped 7 bases, with 22 bases sitting between them. This CDR3 contains 15 residues. CDR1 DFQATT and CDR2 SNEGSKA come from the germline V gene (reference sequence).

This chain uses TRBV20-1 with TRBJ2-1, with 9 bases fitting TRBD2. The CDR3 runs to 15 residues. Germline CDR1 is DFQATT and CDR2 is SNEGSKA (reference sequence). Germline trimming cut 5 bases from V and 9 bases from J; bases unmatched to any gene: 14. CDR3: CSARGLGGRGGEQFF. Here the CDR3 DNA reads TGCAGTGCTCGGGGCCTTGGCGGGAGGGGAGGTGAGCAGTTCTTC.

This clonotype was detected only a few times. J is TRBJ2-3 and V is TRBV18; D is unclear. The CDR3 has 13 residues. V was clipped by 0 bases and J by 5 bases, with 6 bases between them. The germline V gene has CDR1 KGHSH and CDR2 LQKENI. CDR3 bases: TGTGCCAGCTCACCACCTGGCTTAGATACGCAGTATTTT. It translates to CASSPPGLDTQYF.

This clonotype was observed many times. This chain connects TRBV20-1 to TRBJ2-7; possibly TRBD1 or TRBD2 for D (7 bases each). The length of the CDR3 is 13 residues. V gave up 4 bases and J gave up 3 bases, with 13 bases separating them. CDR1 DFQATT and CDR2 SNEGSKA come from the germline V gene (reference sequence). The CDR3: CSATGGEGYEQYF. The CDR3 region has the DNA TGCAGTGCTACAGGGGGGGAAGGCTACGAGCAGTACTTC.

This clonotype was seen ten or more times. This chain uses TRBV20-1 with TRBJ2-3, with D hard to call. The germline V gene encodes CDR1 DFQATT and CDR2 SNEGSKA (reference sequence). Trimming removed 1 base at V and 2 bases at J, with 16 bases between. CDR3 length: 16 residues. CDR3 DNA: TGCAGTGCTAGAGCGGTGTCCATGGGTAACACAGATACGCAGTATTTT. This sequence encodes CSARAVSMGNTDTQYF.

This clonotype occurred many times. The V call is TRBV24-1, the J call TRBJ2-6, with D maybe TRBD1 (5 bases). Trimming shortened V by 4 bases and J by 2 bases, and 8 bases separated the two germline ends. In germline, CDR1 is KGHDR, CDR2 SFDVKD. The CDR3 has 15 amino acids. CDR3 sequence reads: CATSDDSPGANVLTF. CDR3 nucleotides: TGTGCCACCAGTGACGACAGCCCTGGGGCCAACGTCCTGACTTTC.

This clonotype was detected many times. The gene calls are TRBV5-1 and TRBJ2-1, with TRBD2 matching over 11 bases. The CDR3 has 16 residues. V gave up 0 bases and J gave up 4 bases; unmatched junction bases: 3. The germline V gene has CDR1 SGHRS and CDR2 YFSETQ. CDR3 in DNA: TGCGCCAGCAGCTTGGTTCTAGCGGGGGGTTACAATGAGCAGTTCTTC. Translated: CASSLVLAGGYNEQFF.

The gene calls are TRBV20-1 and TRBJ1-3, with D possibly TRBD1 on 5 matching bases. Trimming pared 5 bases from V and 0 bases from J, leaving 11 bases between. Germline assignment: CDR1 DFQATT and CDR2 SNEGSKA (reference sequence). CDR3 length: 14 residues. CDR3 DNA sequence: TGCAGTGCTGAGGGGCCTCTCTCTGGAAACACCATATATTTT. This codes for CSAEGPLSGNTIYF.

This clonotype was detected many times. The CDR3 DNA is TGCAGTGCCCAAGGACTAGCGGGTCCTAATGAGCAGTTCTTC. Translation: CSAQGLAGPNEQFF. The V and J genes are TRBV20-1 and TRBJ2-1; 11 positions match TRBD2. CDR1 DFQATT and CDR2 SNEGSKA come from the germline V gene (reference sequence). The CDR3 consists of 14 residues. V lost 6 bases to trimming and J lost 7 bases; unmatched junction nucleotides: 8.

This clonotype was recorded at least ten times. The chain uses TRBV24-1 and TRBJ2-5; 12 bases are shared with TRBD2. This CDR3 has 15 amino acids. Germline V lookup: CDR1 KGHDR, CDR2 SFDVKD. After removal of 4 bases from V and 5 bases from J, the junction contained 4 bases not matched to a gene. The CDR3 nucleotides are TGTGCCACCAGTGAAGGACTAGCGGGAAGGGAGACCCAGTACTTC. Its protein is CATSEGLAGRETQYF.

In its sample, this clonotype was seen many times. The CDR3 DNA is TGCAGTGCTAGAGAATGGGGGCCTCAAGAGACCCAGTACTTC. Encoded protein: CSAREWGPQETQYF. The rearrangement joins TRBV20-1 to TRBJ2-5; D might be TRBD1 (6 bases). Germline values: CDR1 DFQATT, CDR2 SNEGSKA (reference sequence). CDR3 size: 14 residues. The V end lost 0 bases, the J end lost 2 bases, and 10 bases lay between the germline ends.

This clonotype was seen repeatedly, ten times or more. A junction boundary mismatches the germline segment, possibly from a read error. The chain recombines TRBV6-6 with TRBJ2-1; D is unclear. This CDR3 spans 13 amino acids. The germline V gene encodes CDR1 MNHNY and CDR2 SVGAGI (reference sequence). CDR3 DNA: TGTGCCAGCAATTACCGAATGGACAATGAGCAGTTCTTC. This translates into CASNYRMDNEQFF.

Turning to this clonotype: It is likely a read error, because the conserved phenylalanine at the end of the CDR3 is missing. The J gene is TRBJ2-5, the V gene TRBV5-1; 9 bases line up with TRBD1. The CDR3 has 15 amino acids. Looked up from germline, CDR1 is SGHRS and CDR2 is YFSETQ. J lost 2 bases, V lost 2 bases, and 4 bases had no gene match. The CDR3 protein is CASSFTGGQQETQYL. For the CDR3, the DNA is TGCGCCAGCAGCTTTACAGGGGGCCAGCAAGAGACCCAGTACTTA.

The rearrangement joins TRBV19 to TRBJ2-7; D unresolved. The V gene lost 3 bases and the J gene lost 4 bases, with 13 bases spanning the gap. The germline gives CDR1 LNHDA, CDR2 SQIVND (reference sequence). This CDR3 has 14 residues. CDR3: CASSIGRTQYEQYF. The CDR3, as DNA: TGTGCCAGTAGTATCGGGCGGACCCAGTACGAGCAGTACTTC.

This clonotype came up many times. The J gene is TRBJ1-3, the V gene TRBV12-3 or TRBV12-4; D is undetermined. Trimming stripped 1 base from V and 2 bases from J, with 6 bases between. This CDR3 region has 14 residues. The CDR3, as DNA: TGTGCCAGCAGTTTAGGACACACTGGAAACACCATATATTTT. It codes for CASSLGHTGNTIYF.

This clonotype was seen a handful of times. This rearrangement joins TRBV6-2 or TRBV6-3 to TRBJ2-7; the D gene is possibly TRBD1 (7 bases). The V gene lost 6 bases and the J gene lost 3 bases, with 21 bases spanning the gap. The germline CDR1 and CDR2 sequences are MNHEY and SVGEGT. The CDR3 loop spans 16 amino acids. CDR3 in amino acids: CASRAGQLGLGYEQYF. DNA for the CDR3: TGTGCCAGCAGGGCGGGACAGCTGGGACTTGGCTACGAGCAGTACTTC.

This chain connects TRBV5-1 to TRBJ2-5; 7 bases agree with TRBD1. V shed 3 bases, J shed 2 bases, and the junction held 4 bases outside the gene matches. The CDR3 is 14 residues long. Germline CDR1 is SGHRS and CDR2 is YFSETQ. For the CDR3, the DNA is TGCGCCAGCAGCTACGGACAGGAGCAAGAGACCCAGTACTTC. It specifies CASSYGQEQETQYF.

This clonotype has ten or more counts. The CDR3 region is CASSLRTGGMNTEAFF. Here the CDR3 DNA reads TGTGCCAGTAGTCTCCGGACAGGGGGCATGAACACTGAAGCTTTCTTT. The J gene is TRBJ1-1, the V gene TRBV19, with TRBD1 matching over 11 bases. Germline V gene lookup returns CDR1 LNHDA and CDR2 SQIVND (reference sequence). J gave up 0 bases and V 5 bases, and 5 bases lay outside the gene matches. CDR3 size: 16 residues.

At least ten counts were recorded for this clonotype. This chain connects TRBV11-2 to TRBJ2-7; no clear D. Germline CDR1 and CDR2: SGHAT and FQNNGV. With 6 bases removed from V and 2 bases from J, the gap between germline ends came to 23 bases. This CDR3 has 17 amino acids. Here the CDR3 reads CASSSLFSVAPPYEQYF. The CDR3 coding sequence is TGTGCCAGCAGTTCCCTTTTCAGCGTCGCACCACCCTACGAGCAGTACTTC. Based on the CDR3 plus reference TRBV11-2 and TRBJ2-7, the full variable domain is EAGVAQSPRYKIIEKRQSVAFWCNPISGHATLYWYQQILGQGPKLLIQFQNNGVVDDSQLPKDRFSAERLKGVDSTLKIQPAKLEDSAVYLCASSSLFSVAPPYEQYFGPGTRLTVT.

There are many counts of this clonotype. The rearrangement uses TRBV15 and TRBJ1-4; no definite D call. Trimming left V 2 bases short and J 5 bases short, with 9 bases between. Looked up from germline, CDR1 is LNHNV and CDR2 is YYDKDF (reference sequence). The CDR3 consists of 14 residues. The CDR3, as DNA: TGTGCCACCAGCAGAAGGGCAGCCAATGAAAAACTGTTTTTT. It translates to CATSRRAANEKLFF.

Many counts were recorded for this clonotype. The CDR3 is CSVEGGQGSYEQYF. The CDR3 DNA follows: TGCAGCGTTGAAGGGGGACAGGGGTCGTACGAGCAGTACTTC. The chain employs TRBV29-1 and TRBJ2-7; 10 nucleotides match TRBD1. Germline loops: CDR1 SQVTM, CDR2 ANQGSEA. This CDR3 region has 14 residues. V lost 1 base, J lost 4 bases, and 4 bases stayed unmatched.